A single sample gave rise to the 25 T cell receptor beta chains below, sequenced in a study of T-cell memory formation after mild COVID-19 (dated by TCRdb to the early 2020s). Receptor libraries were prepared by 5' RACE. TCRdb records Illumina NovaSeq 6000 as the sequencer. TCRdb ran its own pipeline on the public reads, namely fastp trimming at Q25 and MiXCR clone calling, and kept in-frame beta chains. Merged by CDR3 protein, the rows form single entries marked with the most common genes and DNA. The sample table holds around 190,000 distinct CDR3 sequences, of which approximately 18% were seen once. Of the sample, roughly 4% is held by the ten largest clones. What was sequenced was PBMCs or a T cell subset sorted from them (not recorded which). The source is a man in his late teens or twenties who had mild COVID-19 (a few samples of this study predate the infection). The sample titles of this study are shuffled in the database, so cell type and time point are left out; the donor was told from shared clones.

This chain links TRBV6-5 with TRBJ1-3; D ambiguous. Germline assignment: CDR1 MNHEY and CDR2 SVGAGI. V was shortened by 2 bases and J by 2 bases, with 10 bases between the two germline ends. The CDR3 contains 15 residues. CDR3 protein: CASSYGSQTGNTIYF. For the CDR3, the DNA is TGTGCCAGCAGTTACGGTTCCCAGACTGGAAACACCATATATTTT.

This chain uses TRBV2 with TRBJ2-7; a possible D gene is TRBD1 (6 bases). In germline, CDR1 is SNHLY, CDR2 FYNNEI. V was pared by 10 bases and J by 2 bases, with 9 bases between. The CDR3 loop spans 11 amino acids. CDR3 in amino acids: CAIRTAYEQYV. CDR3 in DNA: TGTGCCATCCGGACAGCCTACGAGCAGTACGTC.

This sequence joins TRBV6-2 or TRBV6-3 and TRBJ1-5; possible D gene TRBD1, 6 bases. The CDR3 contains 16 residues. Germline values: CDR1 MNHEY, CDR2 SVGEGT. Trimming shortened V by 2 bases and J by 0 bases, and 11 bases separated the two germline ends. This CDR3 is CASSYPGHYSNQPQHF. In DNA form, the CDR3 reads TGTGCCAGCAGTTACCCGGGACATTATAGCAATCAGCCCCAGCATTTT.

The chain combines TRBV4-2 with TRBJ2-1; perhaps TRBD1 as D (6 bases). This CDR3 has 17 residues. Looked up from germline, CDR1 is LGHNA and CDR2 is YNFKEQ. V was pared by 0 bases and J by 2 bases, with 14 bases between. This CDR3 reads CASSQDITGTAYNEQFF. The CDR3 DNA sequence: TGTGCCAGCAGCCAAGATATTACAGGGACCGCCTACAATGAGCAGTTCTTC.

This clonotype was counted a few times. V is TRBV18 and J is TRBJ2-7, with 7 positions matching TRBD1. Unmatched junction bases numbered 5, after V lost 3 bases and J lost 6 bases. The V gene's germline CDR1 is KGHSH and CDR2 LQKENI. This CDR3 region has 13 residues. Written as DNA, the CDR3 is TGTGCCAGCTCACCGAACCGGGACAGCGAGCAGTACGTC. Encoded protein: CASSPNRDSEQYV.

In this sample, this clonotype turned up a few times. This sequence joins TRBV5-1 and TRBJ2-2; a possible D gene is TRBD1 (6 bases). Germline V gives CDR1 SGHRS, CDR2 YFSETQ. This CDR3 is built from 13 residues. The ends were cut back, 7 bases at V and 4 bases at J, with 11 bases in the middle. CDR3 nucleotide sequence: TGCGCCAGCGGTATACAGGGCACCGGGGAGCTGTTTTTT. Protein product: CASGIQGTGELFF. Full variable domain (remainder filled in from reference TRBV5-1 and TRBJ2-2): KAGVTQTPRYLIKTRGQQVTLSCSPISGHRSVSWYQQTPGQGLQFLFEYFSETQRNKGNFPGRFSGRQFSNSRSEMNVSTLELGDSALYLCASGIQGTGELFFGEGSRLTVL.

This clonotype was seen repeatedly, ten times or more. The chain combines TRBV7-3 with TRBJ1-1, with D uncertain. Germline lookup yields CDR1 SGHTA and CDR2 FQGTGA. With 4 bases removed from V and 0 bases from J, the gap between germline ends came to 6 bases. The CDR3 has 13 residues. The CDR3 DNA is TGTGCCAGCAGCTCCTCCTTGAACACTGAAGCTTTCTTT. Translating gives CASSSSLNTEAFF. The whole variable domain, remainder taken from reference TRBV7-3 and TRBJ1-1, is GAGVSQTPSNKVTEKGKYVELRCDPISGHTALYWYRQSLGQGPEFLIYFQGTGAADDSGLPNDRFFAVRPEGSVSTLKIQRTERGDSAVYLCASSSSLNTEAFFGQGTRLTVV.

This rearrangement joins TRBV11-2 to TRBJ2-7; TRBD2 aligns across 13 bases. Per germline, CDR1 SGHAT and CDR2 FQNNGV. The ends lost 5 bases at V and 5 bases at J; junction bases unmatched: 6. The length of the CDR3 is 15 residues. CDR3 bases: TGTGCCAGCAGCCCCACTAGCGGGGGGGGTCACGAGCAGTACTTC. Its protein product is CASSPTSGGGHEQYF. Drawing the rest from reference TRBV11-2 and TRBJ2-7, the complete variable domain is EAGVAQSPRYKIIEKRQSVAFWCNPISGHATLYWYQQILGQGPKLLIQFQNNGVVDDSQLPKDRFSAERLKGVDSTLKIQPAKLEDSAVYLCASSPTSGGGHEQYFGPGTRLTVT.

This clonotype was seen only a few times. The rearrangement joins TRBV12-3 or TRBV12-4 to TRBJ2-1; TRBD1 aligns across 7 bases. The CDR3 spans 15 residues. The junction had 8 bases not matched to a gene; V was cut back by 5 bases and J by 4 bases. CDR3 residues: CASSPRQGVYNEQFF. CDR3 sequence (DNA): TGTGCCAGCAGTCCAAGGCAGGGGGTTTACAATGAGCAGTTCTTC.

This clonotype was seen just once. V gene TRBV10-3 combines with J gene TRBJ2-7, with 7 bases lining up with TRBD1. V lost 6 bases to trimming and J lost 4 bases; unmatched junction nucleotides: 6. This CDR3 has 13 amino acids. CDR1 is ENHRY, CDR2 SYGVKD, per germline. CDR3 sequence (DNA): TGTGCCATCAGCCGACAGGGCTTATACGAGCAGTACGTC. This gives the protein CAISRQGLYEQYV.

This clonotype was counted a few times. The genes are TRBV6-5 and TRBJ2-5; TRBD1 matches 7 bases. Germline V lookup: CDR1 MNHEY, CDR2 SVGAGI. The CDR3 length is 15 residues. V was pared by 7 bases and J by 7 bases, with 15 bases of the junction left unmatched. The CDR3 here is CASTQAGGRAGTQYF. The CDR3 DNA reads TGTGCCAGCACTCAGGCAGGGGGTCGTGCGGGGACCCAGTACTTC.

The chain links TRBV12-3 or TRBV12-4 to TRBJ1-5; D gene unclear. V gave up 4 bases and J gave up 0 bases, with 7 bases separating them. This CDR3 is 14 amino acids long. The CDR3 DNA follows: TGTGCCAGCAGTTCGGGTGTTAGCAATCAGCCCCAGCATTTT. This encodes CASSSGVSNQPQHF.

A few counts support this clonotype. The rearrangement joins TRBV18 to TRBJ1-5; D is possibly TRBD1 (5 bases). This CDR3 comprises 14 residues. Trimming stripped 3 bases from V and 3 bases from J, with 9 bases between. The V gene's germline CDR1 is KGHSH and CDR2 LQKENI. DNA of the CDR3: TGTGCCAGCTCACCCACAGGAGACAATCAGCCCCAGCATTTT. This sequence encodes CASSPTGDNQPQHF.

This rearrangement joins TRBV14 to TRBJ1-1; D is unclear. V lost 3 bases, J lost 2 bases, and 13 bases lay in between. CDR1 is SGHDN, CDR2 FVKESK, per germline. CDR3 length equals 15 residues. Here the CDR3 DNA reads TGTGCCAGCAGCCAGAAACCCAGTGGAAACACTGAAGCTTTCTTT. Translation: CASSQKPSGNTEAFF.

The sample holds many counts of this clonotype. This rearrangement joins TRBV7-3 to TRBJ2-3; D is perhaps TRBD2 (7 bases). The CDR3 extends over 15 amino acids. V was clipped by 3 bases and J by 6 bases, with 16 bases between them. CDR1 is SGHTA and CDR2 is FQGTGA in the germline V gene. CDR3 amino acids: CASSLTDGGADTQYF. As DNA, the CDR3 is TGTGCCAGCAGCTTGACCGATGGGGGGGCGGATACGCAGTATTTT. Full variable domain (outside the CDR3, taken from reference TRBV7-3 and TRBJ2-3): GAGVSQTPSNKVTEKGKYVELRCDPISGHTALYWYRQSLGQGPEFLIYFQGTGAADDSGLPNDRFFAVRPEGSVSTLKIQRTERGDSAVYLCASSLTDGGADTQYFGPGTRLTVL.

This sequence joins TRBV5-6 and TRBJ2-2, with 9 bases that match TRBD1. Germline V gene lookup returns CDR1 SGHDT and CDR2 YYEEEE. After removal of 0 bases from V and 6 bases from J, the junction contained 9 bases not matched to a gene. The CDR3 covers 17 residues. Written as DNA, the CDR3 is TGTGCCAGCAGCTTGGACCTGACAGGGGGATTTCCCGGGGAGCTGTTTTTT. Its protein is CASSLDLTGGFPGELFF.

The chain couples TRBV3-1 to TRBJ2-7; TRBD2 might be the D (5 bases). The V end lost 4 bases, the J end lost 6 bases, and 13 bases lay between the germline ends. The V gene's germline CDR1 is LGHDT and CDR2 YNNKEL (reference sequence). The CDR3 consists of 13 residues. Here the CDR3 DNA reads TGTGCCAGCAGCCCCGTCGGGGAGCGCGAGCAGTACTTC. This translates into CASSPVGEREQYF.

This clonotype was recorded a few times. CDR3 in amino acids: CASNIRGLAFF. In DNA form, the CDR3 reads TGTGCCAGCAACATCAGGGGGCTCGCTTTCTTT. The rearrangement links TRBV11-2 to TRBJ1-1; 8 positions match TRBD1. The CDR3 loop spans 11 amino acids. V was pared by 7 bases and J by 11 bases, with 6 bases of the junction left unmatched. Per the germline V gene, CDR1 is SGHAT and CDR2 is FQNNGV.

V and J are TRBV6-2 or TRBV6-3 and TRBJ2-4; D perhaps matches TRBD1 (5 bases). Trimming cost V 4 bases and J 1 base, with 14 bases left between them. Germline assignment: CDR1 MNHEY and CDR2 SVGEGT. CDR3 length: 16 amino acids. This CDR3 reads CASSSQGLVAKNIQYF. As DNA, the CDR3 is TGTGCCAGCAGTTCGCAGGGTTTGGTGGCCAAAAACATTCAGTACTTC.

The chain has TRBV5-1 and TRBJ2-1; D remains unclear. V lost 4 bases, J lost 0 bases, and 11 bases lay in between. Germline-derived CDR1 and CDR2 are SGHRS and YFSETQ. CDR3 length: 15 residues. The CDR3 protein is CASSIQQSSYNEQFF. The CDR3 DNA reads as TGCGCCAGCAGCATACAGCAGAGCTCCTACAATGAGCAGTTCTTC.

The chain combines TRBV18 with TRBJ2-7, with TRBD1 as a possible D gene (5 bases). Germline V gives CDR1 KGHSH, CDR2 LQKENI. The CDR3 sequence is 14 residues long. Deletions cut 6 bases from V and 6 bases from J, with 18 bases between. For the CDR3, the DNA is TGTGCCAGCTCCCCCAGGGAAGGAACTTTCGAGCAGTACGTC. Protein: CASSPREGTFEQYV.

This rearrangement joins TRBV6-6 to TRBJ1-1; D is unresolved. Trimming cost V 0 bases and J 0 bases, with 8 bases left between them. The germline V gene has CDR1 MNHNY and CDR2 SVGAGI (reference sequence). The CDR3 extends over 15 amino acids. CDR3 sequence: CASSYSGPLNTEAFF. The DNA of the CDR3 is TGTGCCAGCAGTTACTCAGGCCCGTTGAACACTGAAGCTTTCTTT.

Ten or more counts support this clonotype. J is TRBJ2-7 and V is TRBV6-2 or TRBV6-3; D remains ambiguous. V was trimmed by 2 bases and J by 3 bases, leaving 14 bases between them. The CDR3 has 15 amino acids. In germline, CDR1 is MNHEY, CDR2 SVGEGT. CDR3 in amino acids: CASSYGSRLGYEQYV. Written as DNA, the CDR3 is TGTGCCAGCAGTTACGGTTCTCGACTGGGCTACGAGCAGTACGTC.

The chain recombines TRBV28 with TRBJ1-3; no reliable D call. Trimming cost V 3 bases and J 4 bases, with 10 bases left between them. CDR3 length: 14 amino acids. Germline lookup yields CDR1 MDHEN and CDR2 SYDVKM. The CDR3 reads CASSFGSVGNTIYF. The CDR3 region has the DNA TGTGCCAGCAGTTTCGGCAGCGTCGGAAACACCATATATTTT. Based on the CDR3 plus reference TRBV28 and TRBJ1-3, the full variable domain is DVKVTQSSRYLVKRTGEKVFLECVQDMDHENMFWYRQDPGLGLRLIYFSYDVKMKEKGDIPEGYSVSREKKERFSLILESASTNQTSMYLCASSFGSVGNTIYFGEGSWLTVV.

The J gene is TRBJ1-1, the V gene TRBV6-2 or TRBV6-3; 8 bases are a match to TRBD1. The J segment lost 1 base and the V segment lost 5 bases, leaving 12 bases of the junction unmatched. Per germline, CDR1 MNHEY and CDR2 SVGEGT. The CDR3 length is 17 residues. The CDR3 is CASSTLRGQGENTEAFF. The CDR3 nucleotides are TGTGCCAGCAGTACCCTCCGCGGACAGGGTGAGAACACTGAAGCTTTCTTT.